Below, 5 T cell receptor beta chains from the same sample are listed, as sequenced in a study of blood T cells in healthy people across ages (dated by TCRdb to about 2015). Library prep was done by 5' RACE. Sequencing instrument: Illumina HiSeq 2500. A second PCR of roughly 6 to 12 cycles was run with a J-beta primer mix and a sample-barcoded 5' primer. TCRdb trimmed public reads at Q25 via fastp, called clones via MiXCR and kept in-frame beta chains. Entries that share a CDR3 protein sequence are merged under the most common genes and DNA. The sample data list hundreds of thousands of distinct CDR3 sequences, and roughly 25% of these were observed just once. The ten top clones hold 9.4% of the sample. This sample also belongs to another study, concerning T cells of mothers and their children.

Sequenced: blood. These receptors came from a boy aged 5-17 years in good health.

This clonotype has just a few counts. The rearrangement joins TRBV4-2 to TRBJ1-5, with D perhaps TRBD1 (5 bases). The CDR3 spans 17 residues. Looked up from germline, CDR1 is LGHNA and CDR2 is YNFKEQ. The V gene lost 0 bases and the J gene lost 3 bases, with 15 bases spanning the gap. CDR3 bases: TGTGCCAGCAGCCAAGATCGCGGGGGGGATAACAATCAGCCCCAGCATTTT. This encodes CASSQDRGGDNNQPQHF.

The chain employs TRBV18 and TRBJ1-2, with D hard to call. The CDR3 covers 15 residues. V was clipped by 0 bases and J by 0 bases, with 8 bases between them. The germline CDR1 and CDR2 sequences are KGHSH and LQKENI. The CDR3 loop is CASSPPRTSNYGYTF. CDR3 nucleotides: TGTGCCAGCTCACCACCCCGGACGTCTAACTATGGCTACACCTTC.

This clonotype occurred once. CDR3 region: CASRQGILGANVLTF. DNA of the CDR3: TGCGCCAGCAGGCAGGGGATCCTCGGGGCCAACGTCCTGACTTTC. This chain joins TRBV5-1 and TRBJ2-6, with D possibly being TRBD1 (6 bases). CDR3 length: 15 amino acids. Trimming took 5 bases from V and 4 from J, leaving 13 bases between them. Germline V gene data show CDR1 as SGHRS and CDR2 as YFSETQ.

This clonotype has just a few counts. This sequence joins TRBV12-3 or TRBV12-4 and TRBJ1-5, with D uncertain. Trimming left V 0 bases short and J 4 bases short, with 7 bases between. The length of the CDR3 is 14 residues. The DNA for the CDR3 is TGTGCCAGCAGTTTAGCGGCAGCTAATCAGCCCCAGCATTTT. Protein: CASSLAAANQPQHF.

The chain combines TRBV3-1 with TRBJ2-7; 9 nucleotides match TRBD2. V dropped 0 bases and J dropped 10; count of bases not matched to a gene: 10. CDR1 is LGHDT, CDR2 YNNKEL, per germline (reference sequence). This CDR3 is 15 amino acids long. CDR3 sequence (DNA): TGTGCCAGCAGCCAAGATGTAGCTAGCGGGGAAGGTCAGTACTTC. Translated: CASSQDVASGEGQYF.